This T cell receptor beta chain was identified during a study of blood T cell repertoires in COVID-19. Data came from immunoSEQ multiplex PCR; TCRdb stores just in-frame clones and leaves some out. The sample holds 200,000 to 300,000 clones, around 89% seen once. The V end was cut by 5 bases, the J end by 5 bases, with 12 bases between. The CDR3 has 13 amino acids. Material: peripheral blood. The chain employs TRBV23-1 and TRBJ2-5; TRBD2 is a possible D gene (6 bases). TRBV23-1 is designated an ORF whose function remains uncertain. This TCR was sampled from a woman between 35 and 50 years old who had recovered from COVID-19. For the CDR3, the DNA is TGCGCCAGCAGTTGTCCGGAGGGGGAGACCCAGTACTTC. This translates into CASSCPEGETQYF.